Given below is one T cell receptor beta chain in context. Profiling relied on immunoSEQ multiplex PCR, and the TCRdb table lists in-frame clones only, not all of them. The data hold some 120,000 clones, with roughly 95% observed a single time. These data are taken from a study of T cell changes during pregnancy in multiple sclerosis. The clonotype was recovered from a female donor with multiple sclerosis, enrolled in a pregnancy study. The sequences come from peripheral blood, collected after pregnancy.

The CDR3 spells CAGTSGRAVIDTQYF. The CDR3, as DNA: TGTGCCGGGACTAGCGGGAGGGCCGTGATAGATACGCAGTATTTT. The rearrangement links TRBV30 to TRBJ2-3; 16 bases match TRBD2. Per the germline V gene, CDR1 is GTSNPN and CDR2 is SVGIG (reference sequence). The J segment lost 5 bases and the V segment lost 8 bases, leaving 7 bases of the junction unmatched. The CDR3 extends over 15 amino acids.